This T cell receptor beta chain was recorded in a study of CD8 T cells in ankylosing spondylitis. General study findings and limits: Within ankylosing spondylitis blood, a TCR beta motif made up of roughly eight highly homologous variants appeared to be characteristic.

By quantitative 5'-RACE with molecular barcodes, the TCR beta libraries were made. TCRdb reprocessed the 5' RACE reads via MiXCR and lists one record per CDR3 protein. The sample holds around 340,000 distinct CDR3 sequences, about 15% seen once. The CDR3 covers 13 residues. CDR1 and CDR2 (germline): ENHRY, SYGVKD. The V end was cut by 8 bases, the J end by 5 bases, with 15 bases between. This clonotype was counted only a few times. As yet, its antigen is unknown. The specimen sequenced was blood, either unsorted or a sorted T cell fraction (not recorded which). This clonotype was obtained from a male donor with ankylosing spondylitis or in good health (not recorded which). The rearrangement joins TRBV10-3 to TRBJ2-5; D assignment may be TRBD1 or TRBD2 (6 bases each). CDR3 residues: CAIAARGRETQYF. The CDR3 nucleotides read TGTGCCATCGCCGCCCGGGGGCGGGAGACCCAGTACTTC.